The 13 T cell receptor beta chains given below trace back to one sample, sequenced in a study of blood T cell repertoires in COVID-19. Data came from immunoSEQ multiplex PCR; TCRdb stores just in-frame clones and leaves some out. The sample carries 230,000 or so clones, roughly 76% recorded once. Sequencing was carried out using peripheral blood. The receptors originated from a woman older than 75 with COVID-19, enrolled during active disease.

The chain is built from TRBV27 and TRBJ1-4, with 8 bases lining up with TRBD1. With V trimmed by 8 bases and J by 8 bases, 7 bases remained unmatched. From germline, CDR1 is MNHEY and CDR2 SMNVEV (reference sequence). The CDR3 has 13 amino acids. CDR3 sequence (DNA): TGTGCCAGCCGCGGGACAGGAGGCGAAAAACTGTTTTTT. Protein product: CASRGTGGEKLFF.

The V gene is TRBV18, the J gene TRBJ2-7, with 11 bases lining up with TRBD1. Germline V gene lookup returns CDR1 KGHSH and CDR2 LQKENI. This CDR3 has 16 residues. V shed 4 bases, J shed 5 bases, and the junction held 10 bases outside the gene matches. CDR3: CASSLGTGGPLNEQYF. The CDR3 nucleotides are TGTGCCAGCTCACTCGGGACAGGGGGGCCCTTGAACGAGCAGTACTTC. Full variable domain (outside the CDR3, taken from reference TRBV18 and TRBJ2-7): NAGVMQNPRHLVRRRGQEARLRCSPMKGHSHVYWYRQLPEEGLKFMVYLQKENIIDESGMPKERFSAEFPKEGPSILRIQQVVRGDSAAYFCASSLGTGGPLNEQYFGPGTRLTVT.

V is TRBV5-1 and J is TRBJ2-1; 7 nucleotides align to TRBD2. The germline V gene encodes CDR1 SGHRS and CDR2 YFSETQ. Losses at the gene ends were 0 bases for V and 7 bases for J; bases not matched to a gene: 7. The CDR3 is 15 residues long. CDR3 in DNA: TGCGCCAGCAGCTTGGGGGGCGGGAGAACAAATGAGCAGTTCTTC. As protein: CASSLGGGRTNEQFF.

This CDR3 reads CASSLDRLGANVLTF. The CDR3 nucleotides read TGTGCCAGCTCACTTGACAGGCTAGGGGCCAACGTCCTGACTTTC. J is TRBJ2-6 and V is TRBV18; D possibly corresponds to TRBD1 (6 bases). The V end lost 4 bases, the J end lost 4 bases, and 11 bases lay between the germline ends. The germline CDR1 and CDR2 sequences are KGHSH and LQKENI. The CDR3 consists of 15 residues.

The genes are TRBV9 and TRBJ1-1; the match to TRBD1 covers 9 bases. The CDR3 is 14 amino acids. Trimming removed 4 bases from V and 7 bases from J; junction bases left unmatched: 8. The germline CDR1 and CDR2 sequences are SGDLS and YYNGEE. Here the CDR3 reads CASSRQGVLGEAFF. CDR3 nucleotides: TGTGCCAGCAGCCGACAGGGGGTTCTCGGTGAAGCTTTCTTT.

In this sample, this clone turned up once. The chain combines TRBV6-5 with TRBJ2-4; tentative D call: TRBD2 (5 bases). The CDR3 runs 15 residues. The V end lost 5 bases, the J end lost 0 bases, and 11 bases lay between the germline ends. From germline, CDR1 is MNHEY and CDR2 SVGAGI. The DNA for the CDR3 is TGTGCCAGCAGTAGTGGAGGCCTAGCCAAAAACATTCAGTACTTC. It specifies CASSSGGLAKNIQYF.

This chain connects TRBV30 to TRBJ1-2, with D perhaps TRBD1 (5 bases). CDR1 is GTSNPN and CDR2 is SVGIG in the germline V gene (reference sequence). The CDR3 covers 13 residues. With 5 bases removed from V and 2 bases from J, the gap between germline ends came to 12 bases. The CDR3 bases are TGTGCCTGGTGGGGGGACGGCAACTATGGCTACACCTTC. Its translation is CAWWGDGNYGYTF.

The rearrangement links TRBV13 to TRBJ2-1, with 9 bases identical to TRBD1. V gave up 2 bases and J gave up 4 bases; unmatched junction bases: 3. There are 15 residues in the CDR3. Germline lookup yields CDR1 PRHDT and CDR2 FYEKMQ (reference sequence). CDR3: CASSLMGTGYNEQFF. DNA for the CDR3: TGTGCCAGCAGCTTAATGGGGACAGGGTACAATGAGCAGTTCTTC.

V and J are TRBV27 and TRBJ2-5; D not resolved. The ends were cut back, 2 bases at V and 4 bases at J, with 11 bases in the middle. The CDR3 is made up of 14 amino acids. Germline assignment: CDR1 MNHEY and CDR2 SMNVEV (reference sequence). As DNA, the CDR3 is TGTGCCAGCAGTTTAGGCCGTTGGGCAGAGACCCAGTACTTC. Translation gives CASSLGRWAETQYF.

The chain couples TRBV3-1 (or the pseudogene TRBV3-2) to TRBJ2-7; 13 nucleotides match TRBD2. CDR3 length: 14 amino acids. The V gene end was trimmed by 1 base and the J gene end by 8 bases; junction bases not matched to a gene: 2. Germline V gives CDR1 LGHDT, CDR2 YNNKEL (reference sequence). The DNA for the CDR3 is TGTGCCAGCAGCCAAGGACTAGCGGGAGGCAAGCAGTACTTC. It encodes CASSQGLAGGKQYF.

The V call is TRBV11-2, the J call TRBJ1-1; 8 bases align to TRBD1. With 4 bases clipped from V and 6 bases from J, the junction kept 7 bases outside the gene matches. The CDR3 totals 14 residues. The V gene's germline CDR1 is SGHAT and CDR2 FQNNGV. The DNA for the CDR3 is TGTGCCAGCAGCTCTGAGGGGACAGGACCTGAAGCTTTCTTT. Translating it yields CASSSEGTGPEAFF.

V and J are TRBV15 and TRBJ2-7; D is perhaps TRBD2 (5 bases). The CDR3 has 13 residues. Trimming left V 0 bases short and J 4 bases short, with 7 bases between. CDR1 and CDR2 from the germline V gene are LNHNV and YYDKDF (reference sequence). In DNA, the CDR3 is TGTGCCACCAGCAGAGAGGGGAGTTACGAGCAGTACTTC. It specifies CATSREGSYEQYF.

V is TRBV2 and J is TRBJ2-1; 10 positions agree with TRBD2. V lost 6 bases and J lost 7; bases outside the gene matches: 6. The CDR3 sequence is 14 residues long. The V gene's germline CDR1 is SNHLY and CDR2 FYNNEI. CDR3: CASRQRGGVNEQFF. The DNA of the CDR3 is TGTGCCAGCAGACAGCGGGGGGGTGTGAATGAGCAGTTCTTC.